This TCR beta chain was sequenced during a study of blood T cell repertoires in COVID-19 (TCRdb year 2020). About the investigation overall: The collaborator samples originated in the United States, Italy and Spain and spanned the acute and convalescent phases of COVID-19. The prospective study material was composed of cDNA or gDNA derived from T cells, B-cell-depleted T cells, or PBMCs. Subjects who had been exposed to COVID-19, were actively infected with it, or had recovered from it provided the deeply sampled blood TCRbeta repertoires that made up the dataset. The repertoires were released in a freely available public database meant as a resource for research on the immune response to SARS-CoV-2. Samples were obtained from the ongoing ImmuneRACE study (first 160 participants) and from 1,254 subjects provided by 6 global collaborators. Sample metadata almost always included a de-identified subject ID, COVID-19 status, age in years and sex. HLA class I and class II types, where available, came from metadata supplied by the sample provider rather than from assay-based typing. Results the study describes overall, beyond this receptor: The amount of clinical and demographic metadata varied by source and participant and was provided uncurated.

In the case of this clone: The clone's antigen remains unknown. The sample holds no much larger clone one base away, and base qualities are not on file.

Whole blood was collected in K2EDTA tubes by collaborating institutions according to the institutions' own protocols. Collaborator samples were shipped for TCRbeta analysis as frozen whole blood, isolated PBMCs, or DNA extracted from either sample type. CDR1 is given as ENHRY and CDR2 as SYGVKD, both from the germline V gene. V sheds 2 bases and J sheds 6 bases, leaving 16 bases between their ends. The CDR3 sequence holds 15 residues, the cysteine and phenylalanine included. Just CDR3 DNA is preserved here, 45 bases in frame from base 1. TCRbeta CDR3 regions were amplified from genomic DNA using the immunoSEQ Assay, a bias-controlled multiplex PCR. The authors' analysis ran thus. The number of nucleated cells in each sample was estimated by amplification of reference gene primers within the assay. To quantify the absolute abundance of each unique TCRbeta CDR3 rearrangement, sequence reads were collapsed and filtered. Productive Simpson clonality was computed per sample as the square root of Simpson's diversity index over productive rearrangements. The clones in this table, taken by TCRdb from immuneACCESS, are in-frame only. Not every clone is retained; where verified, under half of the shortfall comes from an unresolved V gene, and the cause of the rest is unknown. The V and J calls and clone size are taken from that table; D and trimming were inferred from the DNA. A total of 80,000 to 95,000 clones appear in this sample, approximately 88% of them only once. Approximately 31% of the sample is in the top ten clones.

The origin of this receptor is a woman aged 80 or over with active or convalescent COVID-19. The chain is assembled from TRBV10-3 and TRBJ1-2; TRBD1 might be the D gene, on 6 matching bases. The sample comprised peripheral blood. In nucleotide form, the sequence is TGTGCCATCAGTGAGACCCAAACAGGGAGCCATGGCTACACCTTC. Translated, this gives CAISETQTGSHGYTF.